Below, 3 T cell receptor beta chains from the same sample are listed, as sequenced in a study of shared clonotypes between healthy human individuals. As defined, naive CD8 cells were CD45RO-negative and positively selected for CCR7, with terminally differentiated effector memory CD45RA+ cells excluded. Assay used: immunoSEQ multiplex PCR; TCRdb lists only in-frame clones, some missing. The sample holds approximately 600,000 clones, about 95% seen once. The material sequenced was naive CD8+ T cells sorted from blood. These receptors were obtained from a woman aged 25 to 39 in good health.

This clone showed up just once. The chain is built from TRBV29-1 and TRBJ2-5; 8 nucleotides line up with TRBD1. Germline V gives CDR1 SQVTM, CDR2 ANQGSEA. This CDR3 has 15 amino acids. Unmatched junction bases numbered 14, after V lost 6 bases and J lost 5 bases. The CDR3 reads CSVPGTGFPGETQYF. CDR3 nucleotide sequence: TGCAGCGTACCTGGGACAGGATTTCCCGGGGAGACCCAGTACTTC.

The V call is TRBV11-2, the J call TRBJ1-2; D might be TRBD1 (5 bases). The germline V and J ends were trimmed by 5 bases and 4 bases, with 20 bases remaining between them. The CDR3 runs 16 residues. The germline CDR1 and CDR2 sequences are SGHAT and FQNNGV. CDR3 residues: CASSTPDYGTVYGYTF. The CDR3 nucleotides are TGTGCCAGCAGCACTCCGGACTACGGGACGGTCTATGGCTACACCTTC.

The V gene is TRBV11-3, the J gene TRBJ2-5; D remains unclear. CDR1 SGHNT and CDR2 YENEEA come from the germline V gene. The CDR3 runs 15 residues. The germline V and J ends were trimmed by 1 base and 4 bases, with 13 bases remaining between them. The CDR3 protein is CASSLGAASGETQYF. The CDR3 DNA reads TGTGCCAGCAGCTTAGGGGCGGCTAGTGGAGAGACCCAGTACTTC.